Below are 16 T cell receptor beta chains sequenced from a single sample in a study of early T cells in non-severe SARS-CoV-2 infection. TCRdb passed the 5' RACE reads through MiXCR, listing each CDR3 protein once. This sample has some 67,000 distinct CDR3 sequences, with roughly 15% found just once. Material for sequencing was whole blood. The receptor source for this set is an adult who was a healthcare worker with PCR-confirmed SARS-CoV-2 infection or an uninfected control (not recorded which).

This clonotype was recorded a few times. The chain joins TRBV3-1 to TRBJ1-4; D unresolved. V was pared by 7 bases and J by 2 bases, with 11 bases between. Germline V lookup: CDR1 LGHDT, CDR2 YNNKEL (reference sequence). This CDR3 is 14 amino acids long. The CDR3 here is CASNRGTTNEKLFF. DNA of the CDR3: TGTGCCAGCAACCGAGGAACTACTAATGAAAAACTGTTTTTT. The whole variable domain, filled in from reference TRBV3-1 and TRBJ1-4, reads DTAVSQTPKYLVTQMGNDKSIKCEQNLGHDTMYWYKQDSKKFLKIMFSYNNKELIINETVPNRFSPKSPDKAHLNLHINSLELGDSAVYFCASNRGTTNEKLFFGSGTQLSVL.

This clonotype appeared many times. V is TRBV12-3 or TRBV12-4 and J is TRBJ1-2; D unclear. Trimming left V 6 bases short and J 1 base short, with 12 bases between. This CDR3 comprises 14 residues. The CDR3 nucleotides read TGTGCCAGCAGCCGCGTAATACTTAACTATGGCTACACCTTC. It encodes CASSRVILNYGYTF.

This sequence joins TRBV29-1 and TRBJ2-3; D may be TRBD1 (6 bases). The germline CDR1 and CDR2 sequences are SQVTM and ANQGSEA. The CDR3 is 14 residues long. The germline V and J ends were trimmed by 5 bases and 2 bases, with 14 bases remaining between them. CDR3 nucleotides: TGCAGCGTTCTAAGACAGGCGAACACAGATACGCAGTATTTT. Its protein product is CSVLRQANTDTQYF.

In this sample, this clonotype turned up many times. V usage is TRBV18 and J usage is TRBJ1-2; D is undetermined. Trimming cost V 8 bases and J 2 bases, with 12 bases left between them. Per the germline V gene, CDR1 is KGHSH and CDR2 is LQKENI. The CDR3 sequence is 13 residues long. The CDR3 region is CASSPDGNYGYTF. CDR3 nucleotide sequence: TGTGCCAGCAGCCCGGACGGAAACTATGGCTACACCTTC.

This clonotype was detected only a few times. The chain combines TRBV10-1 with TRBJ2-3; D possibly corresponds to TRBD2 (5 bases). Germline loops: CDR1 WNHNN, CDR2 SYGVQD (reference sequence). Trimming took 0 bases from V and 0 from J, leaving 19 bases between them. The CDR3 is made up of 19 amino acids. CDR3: CASSESISPGSASTDTQYF. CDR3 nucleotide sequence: TGCGCCAGCAGTGAGTCCATTTCGCCGGGATCTGCTAGCACAGATACGCAGTATTTT.

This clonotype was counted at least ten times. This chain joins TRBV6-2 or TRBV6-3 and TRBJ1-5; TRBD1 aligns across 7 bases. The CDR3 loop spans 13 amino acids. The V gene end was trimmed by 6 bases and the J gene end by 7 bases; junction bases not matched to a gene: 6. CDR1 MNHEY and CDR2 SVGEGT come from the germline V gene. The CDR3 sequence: CASRNRGLQPQHF. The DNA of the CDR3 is TGTGCCAGCAGAAACAGGGGCTTACAGCCCCAGCATTTT.

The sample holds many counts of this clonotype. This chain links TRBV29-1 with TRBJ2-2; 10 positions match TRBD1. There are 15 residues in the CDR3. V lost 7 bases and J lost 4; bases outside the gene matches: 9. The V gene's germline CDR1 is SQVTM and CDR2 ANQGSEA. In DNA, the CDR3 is TGCAGCGCCCCCGGACAGGGGGTAGGCACCGGGGAGCTGTTTTTT. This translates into CSAPGQGVGTGELFF.

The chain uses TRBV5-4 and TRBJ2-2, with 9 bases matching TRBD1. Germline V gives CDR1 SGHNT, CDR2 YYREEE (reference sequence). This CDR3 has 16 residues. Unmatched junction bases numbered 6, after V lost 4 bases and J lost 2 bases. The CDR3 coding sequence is TGTGCCAGCAGCGACCTGGGACAGGGAAACACCGGGGAGCTGTTTTTT. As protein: CASSDLGQGNTGELFF.

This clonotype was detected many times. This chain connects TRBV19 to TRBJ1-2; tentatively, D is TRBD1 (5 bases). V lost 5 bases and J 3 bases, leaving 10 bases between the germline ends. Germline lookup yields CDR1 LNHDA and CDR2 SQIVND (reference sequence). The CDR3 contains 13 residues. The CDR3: CASSDSPYYGYTF. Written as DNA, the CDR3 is TGTGCCAGTAGTGACAGCCCATACTATGGCTACACCTTC.

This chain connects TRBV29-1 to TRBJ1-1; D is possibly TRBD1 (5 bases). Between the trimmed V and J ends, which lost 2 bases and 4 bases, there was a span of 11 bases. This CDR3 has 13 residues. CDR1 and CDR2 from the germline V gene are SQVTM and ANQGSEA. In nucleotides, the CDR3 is TGCAGCGTTGAATGGGGGTATGGCACTGAAGCTTTCTTT. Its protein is CSVEWGYGTEAFF. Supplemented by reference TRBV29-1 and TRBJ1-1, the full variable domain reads SAVISQKPSRDICQRGTSLTIQCQVDSQVTMMFWYRQQPGQSLTLIATANQGSEATYESGFVIDKFPISRPNLTFSTLTVSNMSPEDSSIYLCSVEWGYGTEAFFGQGTRLTVV.

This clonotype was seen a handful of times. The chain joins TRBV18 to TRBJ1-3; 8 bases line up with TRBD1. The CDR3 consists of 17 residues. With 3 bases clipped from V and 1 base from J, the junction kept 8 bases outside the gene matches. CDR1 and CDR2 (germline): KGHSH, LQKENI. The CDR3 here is CASSPLLQGASGNTIYF. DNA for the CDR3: TGTGCCAGCTCACCCCTCCTCCAGGGGGCTTCTGGAAACACCATATATTTT.

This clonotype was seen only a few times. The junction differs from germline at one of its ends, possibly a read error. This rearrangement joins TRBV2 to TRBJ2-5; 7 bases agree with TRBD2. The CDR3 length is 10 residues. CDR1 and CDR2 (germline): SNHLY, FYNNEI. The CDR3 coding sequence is TGTGCCGCGGGGCCTAGCGGCGCCAAATTC. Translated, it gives CAAGPSGAKF.

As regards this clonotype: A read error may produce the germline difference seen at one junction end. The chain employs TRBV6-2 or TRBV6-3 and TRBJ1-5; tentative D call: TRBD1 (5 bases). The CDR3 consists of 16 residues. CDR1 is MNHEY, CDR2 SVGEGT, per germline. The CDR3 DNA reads TGTGCCAGCAGTTACTCGCGACAGCATAGCAATCAGCCTCAGCATTTT. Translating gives CASSYSRQHSNQPQHF.

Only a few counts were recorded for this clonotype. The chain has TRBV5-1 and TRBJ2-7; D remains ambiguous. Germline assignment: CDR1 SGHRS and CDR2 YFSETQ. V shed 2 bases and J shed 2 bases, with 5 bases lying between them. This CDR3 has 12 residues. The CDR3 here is CASSLPTYEQYF. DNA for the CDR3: TGCGCCAGCAGCTTACCCACCTACGAGCAGTACTTC.

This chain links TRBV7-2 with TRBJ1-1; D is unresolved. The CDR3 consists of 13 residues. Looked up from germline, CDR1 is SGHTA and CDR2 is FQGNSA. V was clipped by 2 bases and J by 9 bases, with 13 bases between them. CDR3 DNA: TGTGCCAGCAGCTTATCCTCGATTCTTAAAGCTTTCTTT. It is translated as CASSLSSILKAFF.

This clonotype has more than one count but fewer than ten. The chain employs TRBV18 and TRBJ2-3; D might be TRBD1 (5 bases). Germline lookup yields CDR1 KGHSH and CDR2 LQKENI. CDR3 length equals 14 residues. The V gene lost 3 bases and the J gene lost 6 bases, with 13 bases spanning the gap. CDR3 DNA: TGTGCCAGCTCACCGCGACAGACCCGGGATACGCAGTATTTT. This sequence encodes CASSPRQTRDTQYF. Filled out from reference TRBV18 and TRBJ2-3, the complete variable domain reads NAGVMQNPRHLVRRRGQEARLRCSPMKGHSHVYWYRQLPEEGLKFMVYLQKENIIDESGMPKERFSAEFPKEGPSILRIQQVVRGDSAAYFCASSPRQTRDTQYFGPGTRLTVL.